The rows below give T cell receptor beta chains drawn from one sample of a study of control samples from healthy donors and cancer patients. Method: immunoSEQ multiplex PCR; TCRdb's copy keeps in-frame clones and lacks some. The sample lists 100,000 to 150,000 clones, just under 95% occurring once. Specimen: blood. These receptors were obtained from a man aged 18 to 30 in good health. Each CDR3 is given with its conserved first and last residue. Each record gives: clone size, V gene, D gene, J gene, CDR3 protein, CDR3 DNA. D genes are given only for firm matches. Expanded clones are given a class, and other clones once, few, many or no size at all.

clone size: once; V gene: TRBV19; D gene: TRBD1; J gene: TRBJ1-6; CDR3 protein: CASSILDRDNSPLHF; CDR3 DNA: TGTGCCAGTAGTATATTGGACAGGGATAATTCACCCCTCCACTTT
clone size: NA; V gene: TRBV19; D gene: TRBD1; J gene: TRBJ1-5; CDR3 protein: CASTGDQGAIYQPQHF; CDR3 DNA: TGTGCCAGTACGGGCGACCAGGGGGCGATCTATCAGCCCCAGCATTTT
clone size: NA; V gene: TRBV19; D gene: TRBD1; J gene: TRBJ1-5; CDR3 protein: CASSIGFSRQGGEQHF; CDR3 DNA: TGTGCCAGTAGTATAGGTTTTTCCCGACAGGGCGGTGAACAGCATTTT
clone size: NA; V gene: TRBV6-5; D gene: TRBD1; J gene: TRBJ2-1; CDR3 protein: CASSYSKGAGEQFF; CDR3 DNA: TGTGCCAGCAGTTACTCGAAGGGGGCGGGTGAGCAGTTCTTC
clone size: NA; V gene: TRBV7-9; D gene: TRBD1; J gene: TRBJ2-7; CDR3 protein: CASSLGQGLSYEQYF; CDR3 DNA: TGTGCCAGCAGCCTAGGACAGGGCCTCTCCTACGAGCAGTACTTC
clone size: NA; V gene: TRBV11-3; D gene: TRBD2; J gene: TRBJ2-7; CDR3 protein: CASSLDPRGDEQYF; CDR3 DNA: TGTGCCAGCAGCTTAGACCCGCGGGGGGACGAGCAGTACTTC
clone size: few; V gene: TRBV7-9; D gene: TRBD1; J gene: TRBJ1-1; CDR3 protein: CASSSPGGGNTEAFF; CDR3 DNA: TGTGCCAGCAGCTCCCCAGGGGGAGGGAACACTGAAGCTTTCTTT
clone size: NA; V gene: TRBV15; D gene: NA; J gene: TRBJ2-7; CDR3 protein: CATSRDILATHEQYF; CDR3 DNA: TGTGCCACCAGCAGAGATATACTAGCTACCCACGAGCAGTACTTC
clone size: NA; V gene: TRBV6-5; D gene: NA; J gene: TRBJ1-2; CDR3 protein: CASKEDGGTWGYTF; CDR3 DNA: TGTGCCAGCAAGGAGGATGGGGGGACTTGGGGCTACACCTTC
clone size: NA; V gene: TRBV27; D gene: NA; J gene: TRBJ2-2; CDR3 protein: CASPPGELFF; CDR3 DNA: TGTGCCAGCCCACCCGGGGAGCTGTTTTTT
clone size: NA; V gene: TRBV19; D gene: NA; J gene: TRBJ1-5; CDR3 protein: CASSTAQEPQHF; CDR3 DNA: TGTGCCAGTAGTACAGCCCAAGAGCCCCAGCATTTT
clone size: NA; V gene: TRBV5-4; D gene: NA; J gene: TRBJ1-6; CDR3 protein: CASSPDLGEGNSPLHF; CDR3 DNA: TGTGCCAGCAGCCCGGATTTAGGGGAGGGAAATTCACCCCTCCACTTT
clone size: NA; V gene: TRBV5-5; D gene: NA; J gene: TRBJ2-7; CDR3 protein: CASSSHGGWYEQYF; CDR3 DNA: TGTGCCAGCAGCTCTCATGGGGGCTGGTACGAGCAGTACTTC
clone size: NA; V gene: TRBV9; D gene: NA; J gene: TRBJ2-3; CDR3 protein: CASSVDQPDTQYF; CDR3 DNA: TGTGCCAGCAGCGTCGACCAACCAGATACGCAGTATTTT
clone size: NA; V gene: TRBV6-5; D gene: NA; J gene: TRBJ2-3; CDR3 protein: CASSYARASLTDTQYF; CDR3 DNA: TGTGCCAGCAGTTATGCTAGGGCCTCTCTCACAGATACGCAGTATTTT
clone size: NA; V gene: TRBV6-5; D gene: NA; J gene: TRBJ1-6; CDR3 protein: CASSRRSYNSPLHF; CDR3 DNA: TGTGCCAGCAGTCGACGGAGCTATAATTCACCCCTCCACTTT
clone size: NA; V gene: TRBV6-5; D gene: NA; J gene: TRBJ1-2; CDR3 protein: CASSLSTANYGYTF; CDR3 DNA: TGTGCCAGCAGTTTATCGACAGCTAACTATGGCTACACCTTC
clone size: NA; V gene: TRBV27; D gene: NA; J gene: TRBJ1-1; CDR3 protein: CASMGRLTEAFF; CDR3 DNA: TGTGCCAGCATGGGGCGGCTCACTGAAGCTTTCTTT
clone size: NA; V gene: TRBV4-1; D gene: NA; J gene: TRBJ2-7; CDR3 protein: CASSQDAYYEQYF; CDR3 DNA: TGCGCCAGCAGCCAAGACGCGTATTACGAGCAGTACTTC
clone size: NA; V gene: TRBV7-9; D gene: NA; J gene: TRBJ1-1; CDR3 protein: CASSLAGWSTEAFF; CDR3 DNA: TGTGCCAGCAGCTTAGCAGGGTGGTCCACTGAAGCTTTCTTT
clone size: medium-sized; V gene: TRBV10-1; D gene: TRBD1; J gene: TRBJ2-7; CDR3 protein: CASSESDRGYEQYF; CDR3 DNA: TGCGCCAGCAGTGAGTCGGACAGGGGGTACGAGCAGTACTTC
clone size: NA; V gene: TRBV5-5; D gene: TRBD2; J gene: TRBJ2-1; CDR3 protein: CASRRVGTSAHEQFF; CDR3 DNA: TGTGCCAGCAGAAGAGTCGGGACTAGCGCCCATGAGCAGTTCTTC
clone size: NA; V gene: TRBV6-5; D gene: NA; J gene: TRBJ2-2; CDR3 protein: CASSSSQAITGELFF; CDR3 DNA: TGTGCCAGCAGTTCAAGCCAAGCGATCACCGGGGAGCTGTTTTTT
clone size: NA; V gene: TRBV5-6; D gene: TRBD2; J gene: TRBJ2-1; CDR3 protein: CASRKFGTSVNEQFF; CDR3 DNA: TGTGCCAGCAGAAAGTTCGGGACTAGCGTCAATGAGCAGTTCTTC
clone size: NA; V gene: TRBV10-3; D gene: NA; J gene: TRBJ2-1; CDR3 protein: CAISEKTSHNEQFF; CDR3 DNA: TGTGCCATCAGTGAGAAGACTAGTCACAATGAGCAGTTCTTC
clone size: NA; V gene: TRBV7-2; D gene: NA; J gene: TRBJ1-1; CDR3 protein: CASSLERQKNTEAFF; CDR3 DNA: TGTGCCAGCAGCTTAGAGCGGCAGAAGAACACTGAAGCTTTCTTT
clone size: NA; V gene: TRBV7-9; D gene: NA; J gene: TRBJ2-7; CDR3 protein: CASSLAGGRPYEQYF; CDR3 DNA: TGTGCCAGCAGCTTAGCCGGGGGTAGGCCGTACGAGCAGTACTTC
clone size: NA; V gene: TRBV9; D gene: NA; J gene: TRBJ2-1; CDR3 protein: CASSVELAVYNEQFF; CDR3 DNA: TGTGCCAGCAGCGTAGAGCTAGCCGTTTACAATGAGCAGTTCTTC
clone size: NA; V gene: TRBV27; D gene: TRBD1; J gene: TRBJ2-2; CDR3 protein: CASSLSGRGRQDTGELFF; CDR3 DNA: TGTGCCAGCAGTTTATCGGGAAGGGGGCGTCAGGACACCGGGGAGCTGTTTTTT
clone size: NA; V gene: TRBV12-2; D gene: NA; J gene: TRBJ2-5; CDR3 protein: CASRWGLAGEYQETQYF; CDR3 DNA: TGTGCAAGTCGCTGGGGACTAGCGGGGGAGTACCAAGAGACCCAGTACTTC
clone size: NA; V gene: TRBV9; D gene: NA; J gene: TRBJ1-3; CDR3 protein: CASSTHRDNPGDTIYF; CDR3 DNA: TGTGCCAGCAGCACCCACCGGGACAATCCGGGGGACACCATATATTTT
clone size: NA; V gene: TRBV7-2; D gene: TRBD1; J gene: TRBJ1-2; CDR3 protein: CASSLGGRPGQEDYGYTF; CDR3 DNA: TGTGCCAGCAGCTTGGGGGGGAGACCGGGACAGGAAGACTATGGCTACACCTTC
clone size: NA; V gene: TRBV11-2; D gene: NA; J gene: TRBJ1-1; CDR3 protein: CASSSVRGNTEAFF; CDR3 DNA: TGTGCCAGCAGCTCGGTCCGGGGGAACACTGAAGCTTTCTTT
clone size: NA; V gene: TRBV2; D gene: TRBD2; J gene: TRBJ2-5; CDR3 protein: CASSISGGETQYF; CDR3 DNA: TGTGCCAGCAGTATTAGCGGGGGGGAGACCCAGTACTTC
clone size: NA; V gene: TRBV29-1; D gene: NA; J gene: TRBJ2-7; CDR3 protein: CSVEVAETYEQYF; CDR3 DNA: TGCAGCGTTGAAGTGGCCGAGACCTACGAGCAGTACTTC
clone size: NA; V gene: TRBV10-3; D gene: TRBD1; J gene: TRBJ1-2; CDR3 protein: CATSGTEDGYTF; CDR3 DNA: TGTGCCACCAGTGGGACAGAGGATGGCTACACCTTC
clone size: NA; V gene: TRBV30; D gene: NA; J gene: TRBJ1-1; CDR3 protein: CAWSVLRENTEAFF; CDR3 DNA: TGTGCCTGGAGTGTTCTAAGGGAGAACACTGAAGCTTTCTTT
clone size: NA; V gene: TRBV5-1; D gene: TRBD1; J gene: TRBJ1-1; CDR3 protein: CASRGQGSSTEAFF; CDR3 DNA: TGCGCCAGCAGAGGACAGGGATCCTCCACTGAAGCTTTCTTT
clone size: NA; V gene: TRBV5-4; D gene: TRBD1; J gene: TRBJ1-1; CDR3 protein: CASSSRGLGTEAFF; CDR3 DNA: TGTGCCAGCAGCTCGAGGGGGCTCGGGACTGAAGCTTTCTTT
clone size: NA; V gene: TRBV7-2; D gene: NA; J gene: TRBJ1-4; CDR3 protein: CASSLMGSTNEKLFF; CDR3 DNA: TGTGCCAGCAGCTTAATGGGCTCAACTAATGAAAAACTGTTTTTT
clone size: NA; V gene: TRBV19; D gene: TRBD2; J gene: TRBJ2-5; CDR3 protein: CASSIAKRGAPYQETQYF; CDR3 DNA: TGTGCCAGTAGTATAGCGAAGCGGGGGGCCCCGTACCAAGAGACCCAGTACTTC
clone size: NA; V gene: TRBV30; D gene: TRBD1; J gene: TRBJ1-4; CDR3 protein: CAWSGYRGPNEKLFF; CDR3 DNA: TGTGCCTGGAGTGGCTACAGGGGACCTAATGAAAAACTGTTTTTT
clone size: NA; V gene: TRBV6-5; D gene: NA; J gene: TRBJ1-2; CDR3 protein: CASSSPRSHYGYTF; CDR3 DNA: TGTGCCAGCAGTTCCCCTCGCAGCCACTATGGCTACACCTTC
clone size: NA; V gene: TRBV7-2; D gene: TRBD2; J gene: TRBJ2-5; CDR3 protein: CASSSWTSGGSETQYF; CDR3 DNA: TGTGCCAGCAGCTCCTGGACTAGCGGGGGGAGCGAGACCCAGTACTTC
clone size: NA; V gene: TRBV2; D gene: TRBD2; J gene: TRBJ2-3; CDR3 protein: CASILTTNLAGFTDTQYF; CDR3 DNA: TGTGCCAGCATCCTAACCACCAACCTAGCGGGGTTCACAGATACGCAGTATTTT
clone size: NA; V gene: TRBV18; D gene: NA; J gene: TRBJ2-3; CDR3 protein: CASSPPNRLSTDTQYF; CDR3 DNA: TGTGCCAGCTCACCACCAAACAGACTGAGCACAGATACGCAGTATTTT
clone size: NA; V gene: TRBV12-5; D gene: NA; J gene: TRBJ1-2; CDR3 protein: CASGLPPPSWATFNYGYTF; CDR3 DNA: TGTGCTAGTGGTTTGCCCCCCCCCAGTTGGGCCACCTTTAACTATGGCTACACCTTC
clone size: few; V gene: TRBV18; D gene: NA; J gene: TRBJ1-6; CDR3 protein: CASSLSGSINSPLHF; CDR3 DNA: TGTGCCAGCTCACTCTCGGGCTCAATTAATTCACCCCTCCACTTT
clone size: NA; V gene: TRBV7-9; D gene: TRBD1; J gene: TRBJ1-4; CDR3 protein: CASSPTGGAGEKLFF; CDR3 DNA: TGTGCCAGCAGCCCAACAGGGGGCGCGGGTGAAAAACTGTTTTTT
clone size: NA; V gene: TRBV5-4; D gene: NA; J gene: TRBJ2-1; CDR3 protein: CASSSPLRGANNEQFF; CDR3 DNA: TGTGCCAGCAGCTCCCCTTTGAGGGGGGCGAACAATGAGCAGTTCTTC
clone size: NA; V gene: TRBV3-1/TRBV3-2; D gene: NA; J gene: TRBJ2-5; CDR3 protein: CASSQDWRETQYF; CDR3 DNA: TGTGCCAGCAGCCAAGATTGGCGGGAGACCCAGTACTTC
clone size: NA; V gene: TRBV5-5; D gene: NA; J gene: TRBJ2-2; CDR3 protein: CASSLARVTGELFF; CDR3 DNA: TGTGCCAGCAGCTTGGCCAGGGTTACCGGGGAGCTGTTTTTT
clone size: NA; V gene: TRBV7-9; D gene: NA; J gene: TRBJ1-2; CDR3 protein: CASSLTASYGYTF; CDR3 DNA: TGTGCCAGCAGCTTGACAGCCTCCTATGGCTACACCTTC